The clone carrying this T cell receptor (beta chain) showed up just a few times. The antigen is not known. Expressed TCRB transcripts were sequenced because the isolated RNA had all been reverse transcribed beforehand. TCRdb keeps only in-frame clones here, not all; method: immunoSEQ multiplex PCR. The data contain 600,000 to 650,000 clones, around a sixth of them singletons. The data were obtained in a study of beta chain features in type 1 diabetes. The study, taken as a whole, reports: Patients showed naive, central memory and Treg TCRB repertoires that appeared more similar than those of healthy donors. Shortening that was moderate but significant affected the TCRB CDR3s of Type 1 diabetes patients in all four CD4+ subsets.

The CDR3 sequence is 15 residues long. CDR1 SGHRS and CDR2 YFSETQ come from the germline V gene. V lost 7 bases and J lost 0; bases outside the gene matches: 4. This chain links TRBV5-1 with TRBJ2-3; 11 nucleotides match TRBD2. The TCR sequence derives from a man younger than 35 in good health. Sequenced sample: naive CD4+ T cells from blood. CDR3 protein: CASGRTSGSTDTQYF. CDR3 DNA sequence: TGCGCCAGCGGAAGGACTAGCGGGAGCACAGATACGCAGTATTTT.